Below, 30 T cell receptor beta chains from the same sample are listed, as sequenced in a study of response to subunit inactivated influenza vaccine. MiXCR, run by TCRdb on the RT-PCR reads, gives a single entry per CDR3 protein. This sample has about 190,000 distinct CDR3 sequences, with approximately 15% found just once. The sequenced sample was CD8+ T cells sorted from PBMCs, obtained 5 days after vaccination. Receptors originate from a man aged 45-60 years who received an inactivated influenza vaccine.

Only a few counts were recorded for this clonotype. The V gene is TRBV7-9, the J gene TRBJ2-7, with 9 bases identical to TRBD2. The germline gives CDR1 SEHNR, CDR2 FQNEAQ (reference sequence). The CDR3 length is 14 residues. V shed 3 bases and J 3 bases; nucleotides not matched to a gene: 3. The CDR3 protein is CASSFSGRSYEQYF. DNA for the CDR3: TGTGCCAGCAGCTTTAGCGGGAGAAGCTACGAGCAGTACTTC.

V gene TRBV11-2 combines with J gene TRBJ2-4; D gene ambiguous. This CDR3 spans 12 amino acids. V lost 4 bases, J lost 9 bases, and 10 bases lay in between. Germline V lookup: CDR1 SGHAT, CDR2 FQNNGV. The CDR3 is CASSSAEVIQYF. The CDR3 DNA reads as TGTGCCAGCAGCTCTGCAGAGGTCATTCAGTACTTC. Supplemented by reference TRBV11-2 and TRBJ2-4, the full variable domain reads EAGVAQSPRYKIIEKRQSVAFWCNPISGHATLYWYQQILGQGPKLLIQFQNNGVVDDSQLPKDRFSAERLKGVDSTLKIQPAKLEDSAVYLCASSSAEVIQYFGAGTRLSVL.

The gene calls are TRBV6-2 or TRBV6-3 and TRBJ1-6; TRBD1 is a possible D gene (6 bases). The V end lost 8 bases, the J end lost 5 bases, and 19 bases lay between the germline ends. The CDR3 contains 16 residues. CDR1 is MNHEY, CDR2 SVGEGT, per germline. Here the CDR3 reads CASRGPGGYHNSPLHF. The CDR3 DNA is TGTGCCAGCCGGGGCCCGGGGGGCTACCATAATTCACCCCTCCACTTT.

The chain carries TRBV6-5 and TRBJ1-5, with D unclear. The CDR3 loop spans 17 amino acids. V gave up 3 bases and J gave up 0 bases, with 15 bases separating them. CDR1 and CDR2 from the germline V gene are MNHEY and SVGAGI. CDR3 in DNA: TGTGCCAGCAGTTATTCACCAGCCTATTATAGCAATCAGCCCCAGCATTTT. Amino acids: CASSYSPAYYSNQPQHF.

Only a few counts were recorded for this clonotype. The J gene is TRBJ2-7, the V gene TRBV5-1; 9 nucleotides align to TRBD2. Trimming cost V 5 bases and J 2 bases; bases outside gene matches: 8. The CDR3 has 15 amino acids. CDR1 is SGHRS, CDR2 YFSETQ, per germline. CDR3 region: CASRWAGGQAYEQYF. The CDR3 DNA sequence: TGCGCCAGCAGGTGGGCGGGGGGGCAGGCCTACGAGCAGTACTTC.

The chain employs TRBV20-1 and TRBJ2-3; TRBD2 agrees at 8 bases. From germline, CDR1 is DFQATT and CDR2 SNEGSKA (reference sequence). V was clipped by 5 bases and J by 0 bases; unmatched bases: 7. This CDR3 spans 15 amino acids. The CDR3, as DNA: TGCAGTGCTGCCCGGACTAGCCGTAGCACAGATACGCAGTATTTT. It translates to CSAARTSRSTDTQYF.

This clonotype appeared many times. CDR3: CSARGLATLRAFF. CDR3 nucleotides: TGCAGTGCTAGAGGCCTAGCTACCCTCCGAGCTTTCTTT. The chain couples TRBV20-1 to TRBJ1-1, with D unresolved. The length of the CDR3 is 13 residues. The germline CDR1 and CDR2 sequences are DFQATT and SNEGSKA (reference sequence). V was trimmed by 1 base and J by 10 bases, leaving 16 bases between them.

V and J are TRBV11-2 and TRBJ2-7; no clear D. Trimming took off 3 bases at V and 0 bases at J, with 6 bases between the two ends. CDR3 length: 13 residues. Germline CDR1 SGHAT, CDR2 FQNNGV. The CDR3 DNA follows: TGTGCCAGCAGCTTTTCTGCCTCCTACGAGCAGTACTTC. Amino acids: CASSFSASYEQYF.

This clonotype was seen many times. V and J are TRBV12-3 or TRBV12-4 and TRBJ2-2; D is unresolved. The CDR3 runs to 13 residues. V was pared by 3 bases and J by 6 bases, with 8 bases between. This CDR3 is CASSFLGAGELFF. CDR3 sequence (DNA): TGTGCCAGCAGTTTCCTTGGGGCCGGGGAGCTGTTTTTT.

There are a few counts of this clonotype. The V call is TRBV11-1, the J call TRBJ1-5; TRBD1 aligns across 11 bases. V shed 1 base and J 3 bases; nucleotides not matched to a gene: 11. Per germline, CDR1 SGHAT and CDR2 FQDESV (reference sequence). The CDR3 runs to 19 residues. This CDR3 reads CASSLGGTGGVWINQPQHF. The CDR3 DNA reads as TGTGCCAGCAGCTTAGGCGGGACAGGGGGGGTATGGATCAATCAGCCCCAGCATTTT.

A few counts support this clonotype. The CDR3 sequence is CASSYPPASGRAVHLYNEQFF. The DNA of the CDR3 is TGTGCCAGCAGTTACCCGCCGGCTAGCGGGAGGGCCGTTCATTTGTACAATGAGCAGTTCTTC. This chain connects TRBV6-2 or TRBV6-3 to TRBJ2-1; 12 bases agree with TRBD2. The V gene end was trimmed by 2 bases and the J gene end by 4 bases; junction bases not matched to a gene: 18. The germline V gene has CDR1 MNHEY and CDR2 SVGEGT. The CDR3 covers 21 residues.

This clonotype was counted a few times. The chain combines TRBV27 with TRBJ2-1, with D uncertain. Germline assignment: CDR1 MNHEY and CDR2 SMNVEV (reference sequence). This CDR3 is 16 amino acids long. Trimming took off 5 bases at V and 0 bases at J, with 14 bases between the two ends. DNA for the CDR3: TGTGCCAGCAGTGATTACTACGGAAGCTCCTACAATGAGCAGTTCTTC. As protein: CASSDYYGSSYNEQFF.

The V and J genes are TRBV6-2 or TRBV6-3 and TRBJ2-7; D is unclear. Trimming stripped 1 base from V and 5 bases from J, with 12 bases between. The CDR3 covers 14 residues. Germline CDR1 reads MNHEY; CDR2 reads SVGEGT. This CDR3 is CASSYYGTSDEQYF. The CDR3 region has the DNA TGTGCCAGCAGTTACTACGGAACATCCGACGAGCAGTACTTC.

This clonotype was seen ten or more times. The V call is TRBV4-3, the J call TRBJ1-3, with TRBD1 as a possible D gene (5 bases). Trimming stripped 4 bases from V and 0 bases from J, with 10 bases between. There are 15 residues in the CDR3. Germline V gene data show CDR1 as LGHNA and CDR2 as YSLEER. The CDR3 DNA reads as TGCGCCAGCAGCCCAGGACACTACTCTGGAAACACCATATATTTT. Translating gives CASSPGHYSGNTIYF.

In this sample, this clonotype turned up once. This chain connects TRBV2 to TRBJ1-1, with D unresolved. Germline CDR1 SNHLY, CDR2 FYNNEI. Trimming took off 1 base at V and 5 bases at J, with 11 bases between the two ends. CDR3 length: 14 amino acids. CDR3 nucleotides: TGTGCCAGCAGTGAAGGTTCGATGGGGACTGAAGCTTTCTTT. Translation: CASSEGSMGTEAFF.

This clonotype was counted ten times or more. CDR3 loop: CASRASDGTYEQYF. Written as DNA, the CDR3 is TGTGCCAGCAGAGCCTCGGACGGGACCTACGAGCAGTACTTC. V is TRBV25-1 and J is TRBJ2-7; weak D call: TRBD2 (5 bases). The CDR3 has 14 residues. Germline V gene sequence: CDR1 MGHDK, CDR2 SYGVNS. Trimming removed 6 bases at V and 2 bases at J, with 14 bases between.

This clonotype was recorded at least ten times. This rearrangement joins TRBV7-9 to TRBJ2-1; unclear D gene. Germline loops: CDR1 SEHNR, CDR2 FQNEAQ (reference sequence). The length of the CDR3 is 14 residues. V lost 2 bases to trimming and J lost 4 bases, with 9 bases between them. The CDR3 reads CASSLRTPYNEQFF. In DNA, the CDR3 is TGTGCCAGCAGCTTAAGGACGCCTTACAATGAGCAGTTCTTC.

The chain recombines TRBV27 with TRBJ2-7, with a tentative D call TRBD1 (6 bases). From germline, CDR1 is MNHEY and CDR2 SMNVEV (reference sequence). This CDR3 contains 15 residues. Trimming took 6 bases from V and 0 from J, leaving 15 bases between them. CDR3 in amino acids: CASRPGQLSSYEQYF. CDR3 in DNA: TGTGCCAGCAGACCTGGACAGCTCAGCTCCTACGAGCAGTACTTC.

This clonotype was found many times. This chain uses TRBV9 with TRBJ2-7; 8 bases are shared with TRBD2. After removal of 2 bases from V and 5 bases from J, the junction contained 18 bases not matched to a gene. From germline, CDR1 is SGDLS and CDR2 YYNGEE. This CDR3 is built from 18 residues. The CDR3 loop is CASSVGAGGLAGAHEQYF. The CDR3 DNA sequence: TGTGCCAGCAGCGTTGGGGCTGGTGGACTAGCTGGCGCCCACGAGCAGTACTTC.

This clonotype has only a few counts. The rearrangement uses TRBV11-2 and TRBJ2-7, with D possibly being TRBD2 (7 bases). Trimming pared 1 base from V and 6 bases from J, leaving 19 bases between. The CDR3 is 16 amino acids. CDR1 is SGHAT, CDR2 FQNNGV, per germline. This CDR3 reads CASSLGRSRGASEQYF. In DNA form, the CDR3 reads TGTGCCAGCAGCTTAGGCAGGTCTCGGGGGGCCTCCGAGCAGTACTTC. The whole variable domain, filled in from reference TRBV11-2 and TRBJ2-7, reads EAGVAQSPRYKIIEKRQSVAFWCNPISGHATLYWYQQILGQGPKLLIQFQNNGVVDDSQLPKDRFSAERLKGVDSTLKIQPAKLEDSAVYLCASSLGRSRGASEQYFGPGTRLTVT.

This clonotype was observed many times. The V call is TRBV20-1, the J call TRBJ2-2, with 7 positions matching TRBD1. Germline loops: CDR1 DFQATT, CDR2 SNEGSKA (reference sequence). The ends lost 0 bases at V and 0 bases at J; junction bases unmatched: 4. CDR3 length equals 16 residues. This CDR3 is CSARDLGQSNTGELFF. Written as DNA, the CDR3 is TGCAGTGCTAGAGATCTGGGACAGTCGAACACCGGGGAGCTGTTTTTT.

The chain joins TRBV7-8 to TRBJ2-5; D gene ambiguous. There are 18 residues in the CDR3. Trimming removed 3 bases from V and 1 base from J, with 21 bases in between. Per germline, CDR1 SGHVS and CDR2 FQNEAQ. The CDR3 region is CASSFFGPEAPIQETQYF. CDR3 nucleotide sequence: TGTGCCAGCAGCTTTTTTGGCCCAGAAGCGCCGATCCAAGAGACCCAGTACTTC.

The rearrangement joins TRBV20-1 to TRBJ1-1; TRBD1 might be the D (5 bases). The CDR3 runs to 15 residues. Per the germline V gene, CDR1 is DFQATT and CDR2 is SNEGSKA (reference sequence). Trimming left V 0 bases short and J 0 bases short, with 11 bases between. The CDR3 sequence is CSARDDLTVNTEAFF. Written as DNA, the CDR3 is TGCAGTGCTAGAGATGACTTGACAGTGAACACTGAAGCTTTCTTT.

This clonotype showed up just a few times. This sequence joins TRBV7-6 and TRBJ1-4; 8 bases are a match to TRBD1. The junction had 9 bases not matched to a gene; V was cut back by 4 bases and J by 8 bases. Per the germline V gene, CDR1 is SGHVS and CDR2 is FNYEAQ. CDR3 size: 15 residues. CDR3 nucleotides: TGTGCCAGCAGCTCCCCGGACAGGGAGGAAGAAAAACTGTTTTTT. It is translated as CASSSPDREEEKLFF.

This clonotype was detected ten times or more. J is TRBJ2-7 and V is TRBV20-1, with TRBD1 matching 8 bases. Germline loops: CDR1 DFQATT, CDR2 SNEGSKA (reference sequence). V was clipped by 6 bases and J by 2 bases; unmatched bases: 6. CDR3 size: 13 residues. CDR3 sequence (DNA): TGCAGTGCAATGGGACAGGCCACCTACGAGCAGTACTTC. Its translation is CSAMGQATYEQYF.

V gene TRBV4-1 combines with J gene TRBJ2-7; 9 nucleotides line up with TRBD1. Trimming removed 3 bases from V and 3 bases from J; junction bases left unmatched: 6. CDR3 length: 15 residues. Germline V lookup: CDR1 MGHRA, CDR2 YSYEKL. The CDR3: CASSQEGQGLYEQYF. CDR3 coding DNA: TGCGCCAGCAGCCAGGAGGGACAGGGACTCTACGAGCAGTACTTC.

The CDR3 loop is CASSLIGSGNEQFF. For the CDR3, the DNA is TGTGCCAGCAGTTTAATCGGGTCTGGCAATGAGCAGTTCTTC. The J gene is TRBJ2-1, the V gene TRBV12-3 or TRBV12-4; D is unclear. The length of the CDR3 is 14 residues. The V and J ends lost 2 bases and 6 bases respectively, with 11 bases between them.

At least ten counts were recorded for this clonotype. The genes are TRBV29-1 and TRBJ2-2; D unclear. This CDR3 spans 12 amino acids. The germline V gene has CDR1 SQVTM and CDR2 ANQGSEA. Here the CDR3 reads CTASPDTGELFF. Here the CDR3 DNA reads TGCACCGCGAGCCCTGACACCGGGGAGCTGTTTTTT.

This clonotype was seen a few times. The chain is built from TRBV6-5 and TRBJ2-2; TRBD2 is a possible D gene (5 bases). With 0 bases removed from V and 3 bases from J, the gap between germline ends came to 8 bases. This CDR3 is built from 15 residues. Per the germline V gene, CDR1 is MNHEY and CDR2 is SVGAGI. The CDR3 region is CASSYSLADTGELFF. In DNA, the CDR3 is TGTGCCAGCAGTTACTCCCTAGCCGACACCGGGGAGCTGTTTTTT.

This chain joins TRBV4-2 and TRBJ2-3; D is perhaps TRBD2 (5 bases). Trimming took 2 bases from V and 4 from J, leaving 19 bases between them. In germline, CDR1 is LGHNA, CDR2 YNFKEQ. The CDR3 consists of 17 residues. The CDR3 sequence is CASSQLTGIQTPDTQYF. For the CDR3, the DNA is TGTGCCAGCAGCCAACTAACGGGAATCCAGACCCCAGATACGCAGTATTTT.